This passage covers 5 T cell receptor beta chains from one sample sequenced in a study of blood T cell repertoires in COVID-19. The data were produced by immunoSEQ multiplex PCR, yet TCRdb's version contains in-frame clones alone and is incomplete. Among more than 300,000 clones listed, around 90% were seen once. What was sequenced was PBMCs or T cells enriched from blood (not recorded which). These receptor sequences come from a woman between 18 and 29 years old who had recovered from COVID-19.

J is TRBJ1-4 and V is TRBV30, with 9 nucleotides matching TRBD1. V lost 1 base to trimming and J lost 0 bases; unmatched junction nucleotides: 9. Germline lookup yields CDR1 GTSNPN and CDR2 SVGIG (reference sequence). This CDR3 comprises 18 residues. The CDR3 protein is CAWSAPTGGDPTNEKLFF. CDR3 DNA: TGTGCCTGGAGTGCCCCAACAGGGGGCGATCCAACTAATGAAAAACTGTTTTTT.

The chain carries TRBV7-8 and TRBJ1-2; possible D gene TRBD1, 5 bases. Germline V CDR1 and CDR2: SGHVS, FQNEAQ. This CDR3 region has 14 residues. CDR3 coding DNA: TGTTCGTCCAGCTCAGGGTCGTTTAACTATGGCTACACCTTC. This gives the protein CSSSSGSFNYGYTF.

CDR3 amino acids: CASSELKAGGTDTQYF. For the CDR3, the DNA is TGTGCCAGCAGTGAACTTAAGGCAGGGGGCACAGATACGCAGTATTTT. The chain has TRBV2 and TRBJ2-3, with D possibly matching TRBD1 (6 bases). This CDR3 comprises 16 residues. V gave up 2 bases and J gave up 1 base, with 13 bases separating them. From germline, CDR1 is SNHLY and CDR2 FYNNEI.

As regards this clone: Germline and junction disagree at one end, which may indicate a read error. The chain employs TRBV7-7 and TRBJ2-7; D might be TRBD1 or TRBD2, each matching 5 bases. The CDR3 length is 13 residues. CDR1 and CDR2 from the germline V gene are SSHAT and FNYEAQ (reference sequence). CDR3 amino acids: CASSLAQGVEQYF. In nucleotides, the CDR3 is TGTGCTAGCAGCTTAGCGCAGGGCGTCGAGCAGTACTTC.

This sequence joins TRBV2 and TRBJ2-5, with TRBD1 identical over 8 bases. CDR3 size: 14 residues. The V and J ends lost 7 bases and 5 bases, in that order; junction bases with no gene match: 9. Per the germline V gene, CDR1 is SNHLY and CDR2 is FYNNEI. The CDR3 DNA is TGTGCCAGCATTGACAGGGGTCGGTTTGAGACCCAGTACTTC. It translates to CASIDRGRFETQYF.